A single sample gave rise to the 28 T cell receptor beta chains below, sequenced in a study of blood T cells in healthy people across ages. Through a sample-barcoded 5' primer and a J-beta primer mix, a second PCR was run for roughly 6 to 12 cycles. TCRdb ran MiXCR on the 5' RACE reads and lists one entry per CDR3 protein. The sample contains hundreds of thousands of distinct CDR3 sequences, approximately 25% of which appear only once. These sequences were also reported in another study, on T cells of mothers and their children.

Sequencing was performed on blood. Receptors were obtained from a boy aged 10-17 years in good health.

This rearrangement joins TRBV2 to TRBJ1-2, with D possibly TRBD1 on 6 matching bases. This CDR3 has 13 amino acids. Germline-derived CDR1 and CDR2 are SNHLY and FYNNEI. V was pared by 4 bases and J by 1 base, with 7 bases between. CDR3 loop: CASSVGGNYGYTF. The CDR3 DNA sequence: TGTGCCAGCAGTGTAGGGGGTAACTATGGCTACACCTTC. Using reference TRBV2 and TRBJ1-2 for the parts outside the CDR3, the full variable domain is EPEVTQTPSHQVTQMGQEVILRCVPISNHLYFYWYRQILGQKVEFLVSFYNNEISEKSEIFDDQFSVERPDGSNFTLKIRSTKLEDSAMYFCASSVGGNYGYTFGSGTRLTVV.

This clonotype was observed a handful of times. V gene TRBV20-1 combines with J gene TRBJ2-5; the D call may be TRBD1 or TRBD2 (5 bases each). With 0 bases removed from V and 1 base from J, the gap between germline ends came to 12 bases. The CDR3 extends over 15 amino acids. The V gene's germline CDR1 is DFQATT and CDR2 SNEGSKA (reference sequence). CDR3 loop: CSARDLWGSQETQYF. CDR3 in DNA: TGCAGTGCTAGAGATCTCTGGGGGTCCCAAGAGACCCAGTACTTC.

The chain carries TRBV6-6 and TRBJ1-6, with TRBD1 matching over 8 bases. Germline-derived CDR1 and CDR2 are MNHNY and SVGAGI (reference sequence). The CDR3 loop spans 14 amino acids. The ends lost 11 bases at V and 5 bases at J; junction bases unmatched: 8. CDR3 sequence (DNA): TGTGCCGGTAAAAAGACAGGGGATAATTCACCCCTCCACTTT. It encodes CAGKKTGDNSPLHF.

V and J are TRBV11-2 and TRBJ2-7; TRBD1 matches 8 bases. Germline values: CDR1 SGHAT, CDR2 FQNNGV. The CDR3 has 15 amino acids. The V and J ends lost 8 bases and 3 bases, in that order; junction bases with no gene match: 12. The chain's CDR3 is CASFGLTGESYEQYF. In DNA form, the CDR3 reads TGTGCCAGCTTCGGTCTGACAGGGGAAAGCTACGAGCAGTACTTC.

This clonotype was detected a few times. This chain connects TRBV19 to TRBJ2-2; D remains ambiguous. The CDR3 runs 15 residues. Trimming removed 4 bases at V and 7 bases at J, with 16 bases between. The germline V gene has CDR1 LNHDA and CDR2 SQIVND (reference sequence). The CDR3 coding sequence is TGTGCCAGTAGTAGCCTACCGGGCGTTGGCGGGGAGCTGTTTTTT. Translating it yields CASSSLPGVGGELFF.

The chain uses TRBV7-6 and TRBJ2-5, with TRBD1 identical over 9 bases. Germline V gene data show CDR1 as SGHVS and CDR2 as FNYEAQ. The CDR3 spans 15 residues. The trim removed 5 bases at V and 4 bases at J, leaving 8 bases unmatched. In nucleotides, the CDR3 is TGTGCCAGCAGCACGGGACAGGGTTTGAGAGAGACCCAGTACTTC. Amino acids: CASSTGQGLRETQYF. Full variable domain (outside the CDR3, taken from reference TRBV7-6 and TRBJ2-5): GAGVSQSPRYKVTKRGQDVALRCDPISGHVSLYWYRQALGQGPEFLTYFNYEAQQDKSGLPNDRFSAERPEGSISTLTIQRTEQRDSAMYRCASSTGQGLRETQYFGPGTRLLVL.

This clonotype showed up just a few times. Compared with germline, one end of the junction differs, possibly owing to a read error. This chain connects TRBV7-9 to TRBJ2-5, with 7 bases that match TRBD2. The CDR3 is 15 residues long. CDR1 is SEHNR, CDR2 FQNEAQ, per germline (reference sequence). As DNA, the CDR3 is TGTGCCAGCAGGCCAGAGCGGGGCGCGCAAGAGGCCCAGTACTTC. Residues: CASRPERGAQEAQYF.

The chain is built from TRBV29-1 and TRBJ2-1; perhaps TRBD2 as D (7 bases). Germline CDR1 reads SQVTM; CDR2 reads ANQGSEA. The CDR3 loop spans 14 amino acids. Trimming took off 7 bases at V and 4 bases at J, with 17 bases between the two ends. CDR3 nucleotides: TGCAGCGCCAAGGGGGGGTTAGAATACAATGAGCAGTTCTTC. Translation gives CSAKGGLEYNEQFF.

There are many counts of this clonotype. The gene calls are TRBV28 and TRBJ2-5, with a weak D call TRBD2 (8 bases). The length of the CDR3 is 14 residues. Per germline, CDR1 MDHEN and CDR2 SYDVKM. V dropped 4 bases and J dropped 5 bases, with 14 bases sitting between them. CDR3 DNA: TGTGCCAGCAGTTCGGGAGGGGGCGTTGAGACCCAGTACTTC. Translated, it gives CASSSGGGVETQYF.

The chain joins TRBV28 to TRBJ2-2; 10 positions agree with TRBD1. With V trimmed by 9 bases and J by 1 base, 2 bases remained unmatched. The CDR3 covers 14 residues. The germline gives CDR1 MDHEN, CDR2 SYDVKM. The CDR3 DNA is TGTGCCAGTTGGGACAGGGGGAACACCGGGGAGCTGTTTTTT. Translated: CASWDRGNTGELFF.

V gene TRBV11-1 combines with J gene TRBJ2-6, with a tentative D call TRBD2 (5 bases). V was cut by 1 base and J by 2 bases, with 9 bases left in between. Germline CDR1 is SGHAT and CDR2 is FQDESV (reference sequence). CDR3 size: 16 residues. The CDR3 DNA sequence: TGTGCCAGCAGCTTAGTGACCGGGGCTGGGGCCAACGTCCTGACTTTC. Protein product: CASSLVTGAGANVLTF.

In this sample, this clonotype turned up a few times. CDR3 coding DNA: TGTGCCAGCAGTTACCCGGGATTTACCGGGACAGGGATAAGCAATGAGCAGTTCTTC. It yields the protein CASSYPGFTGTGISNEQFF. The chain links TRBV6-2 or TRBV6-3 to TRBJ2-1, with 9 nucleotides matching TRBD1. This CDR3 region has 19 residues. V was pared by 2 bases and J by 6 bases, with 17 bases of the junction left unmatched. The germline V gene has CDR1 MNHEY and CDR2 SVGEGT.

This clonotype appeared a few times. V is TRBV3-1 and J is TRBJ2-4; D may correspond to TRBD1 or TRBD2 (5 bases each). The CDR3 contains 17 residues. V lost 0 bases and J 6 bases, leaving 18 bases between the germline ends. Germline V gene lookup returns CDR1 LGHDT and CDR2 YNNKEL (reference sequence). Written as DNA, the CDR3 is TGTGCCAGCAGCCAAGAATTTTCGGCCCCGAGGGGAAACATTCAGTACTTC. This encodes CASSQEFSAPRGNIQYF.

The chain carries TRBV12-3 or TRBV12-4 and TRBJ2-5; D gene ambiguous. The J call is uncertain, as TRBJ2-7 better fits the DNA end. The CDR3 is 14 amino acids. CDR3 sequence (DNA): TGTGCCAGCAGTTTTGAACAGCGAAACTACGAGCAGTACTTC. Translated, it gives CASSFEQRNYEQYF.

The chain carries TRBV9 and TRBJ2-5; TRBD1 aligns across 9 bases. The germline gives CDR1 SGDLS, CDR2 YYNGEE. The length of the CDR3 is 14 residues. Unmatched junction bases numbered 3, after V lost 1 base and J lost 5 bases. CDR3 protein: CASSVWDRAETQYF. CDR3 coding DNA: TGTGCCAGCAGCGTATGGGACAGGGCTGAGACCCAGTACTTC.

This clonotype was seen more than once but under ten times. This chain connects TRBV5-5 to TRBJ1-5; D unclear. The CDR3 is 14 amino acids. Germline CDR1 SGHKS, CDR2 YYEKEE (reference sequence). The ends were cut back, 4 bases at V and 0 bases at J, with 8 bases in the middle. The CDR3 sequence: CASSVHHSNQPQHF. In nucleotides, the CDR3 is TGTGCCAGCAGCGTACACCATAGCAATCAGCCCCAGCATTTT.

The chain links TRBV12-3 or TRBV12-4 to TRBJ1-6; the D gene is possibly TRBD1 (5 bases). This CDR3 spans 13 amino acids. The V and J ends lost 1 base and 10 bases respectively, with 8 bases between them. CDR3 nucleotides: TGTGCCAGCAGTTTAGGGGGGTACTCACCCCTCCACTTT. This encodes CASSLGGYSPLHF.

This clonotype appeared a few times. This rearrangement joins TRBV4-3 to TRBJ2-5; D is uncertain. From germline, CDR1 is LGHNA and CDR2 YSLEER. This CDR3 has 13 residues. V dropped 0 bases and J dropped 7 bases, with 9 bases sitting between them. DNA of the CDR3: TGCGCCAGCAGCCAAGATTCCTGGGGGACCCAGTACTTC. It is translated as CASSQDSWGTQYF.

This clonotype was seen a handful of times. V is TRBV2 and J is TRBJ2-2; D is uncertain. Germline V gene sequence: CDR1 SNHLY, CDR2 FYNNEI. This CDR3 is built from 15 residues. The V end was cut by 2 bases, the J end by 6 bases, with 13 bases between. DNA of the CDR3: TGTGCCAGCAGTGAACAGGAGTTTGGTTCCGGGGAGCTGTTTTTT. This gives the protein CASSEQEFGSGELFF.

This sequence joins TRBV5-1 and TRBJ2-3; 11 bases map to TRBD2. CDR1 SGHRS and CDR2 YFSETQ come from the germline V gene. CDR3 length: 17 residues. Trimming took 4 bases from V and 0 from J; bases not matched to a gene: 7. In nucleotides, the CDR3 is TGCGCCAGCAGCATATGGACTAGCGGGTCTAGCACAGATACGCAGTATTTT. Its protein product is CASSIWTSGSSTDTQYF. The whole variable domain, remainder taken from reference TRBV5-1 and TRBJ2-3, is KAGVTQTPRYLIKTRGQQVTLSCSPISGHRSVSWYQQTPGQGLQFLFEYFSETQRNKGNFPGRFSGRQFSNSRSEMNVSTLELGDSALYLCASSIWTSGSSTDTQYFGPGTRLTVL.

This clonotype was found once. The conserved phenylalanine or tryptophan normally closing the CDR3 is absent here, so this likely arose from a read error. J is TRBJ2-7 and V is TRBV29-1; D is perhaps TRBD2 (5 bases). This CDR3 spans 15 amino acids. Looked up from germline, CDR1 is SQVTM and CDR2 is ANQGSEA. The ends were cut back, 3 bases at V and 3 bases at J, with 18 bases in the middle. The CDR3, as DNA: TGCAGCGTTGATGACCCCGGACTTGGAATCTACGAGCAGTACCTC. Translating it yields CSVDDPGLGIYEQYL.

As concerns this clonotype: The final CDR3 position lacks the conserved phenylalanine or tryptophan, pointing to a likely read error. The chain carries TRBV27 and TRBJ2-5; TRBD2 is a possible D gene (5 bases). The tail of the sequence fits TRBJ2-1 better, so the J call may be wrong. Germline CDR1 is MNHEY and CDR2 is SMNVEV (reference sequence). The CDR3 has 14 residues. The CDR3 region is CASSLRPGNNEQFL. DNA of the CDR3: TGTGCCAGCAGTTTACGTCCGGGAAATAATGAGCAGTTCCTC.

This clonotype was seen a handful of times. The chain is built from TRBV12-3 or TRBV12-4 and TRBJ2-5, with 9 bases fitting TRBD2. The DNA matches TRBJ2-1 better at its end, which makes the J call doubtful. The CDR3 totals 15 residues. The CDR3 coding sequence is TGTGCCAGCAGTTTCGGAGCGGGAGGTTTAAATGAGCAGTTCTTC. Encoded protein: CASSFGAGGLNEQFF.

Worth noting for this clonotype: Relative to the germline gene, one junction end is altered; a read error may explain this. The rearrangement links TRBV11-1 to TRBJ2-3; a weak D match, TRBD2 (5 bases). The germline CDR1 and CDR2 sequences are SGHAT and FQDESV (reference sequence). The CDR3 spans 17 residues. The CDR3 nucleotides read TGTGCCAGCAGCTTAGTGCCCACCGCCTCGGCCGGGGATACGCAATATTTT. Translating gives CASSLVPTASAGDTQYF.

This clonotype appeared many times. The chain recombines TRBV28 with TRBJ2-7; 7 positions agree with TRBD1. The V segment lost 3 bases and the J segment 4 bases; nucleotides outside the gene matches: 9. The CDR3 runs to 15 residues. The germline CDR1 and CDR2 sequences are MDHEN and SYDVKM. As DNA, the CDR3 is TGTGCCAGCAGTTTGTCCGGGACAGCCCTTTACGAGCAGTACTTC. Amino acids: CASSLSGTALYEQYF.

This rearrangement joins TRBV5-1 to TRBJ2-7; D is possibly TRBD2 (6 bases). The CDR3 length is 13 residues. The V gene's germline CDR1 is SGHRS and CDR2 YFSETQ. V gave up 0 bases and J gave up 7 bases, with 11 bases separating them. CDR3: CASSLDPEGEQYF. The CDR3 DNA follows: TGCGCCAGCAGCTTGGATCCGGAGGGGGAGCAGTACTTC.

The chain joins TRBV7-2 to TRBJ1-3, with 7 positions matching TRBD1. Germline assignment: CDR1 SGHTA and CDR2 FQGNSA. J was trimmed by 4 bases and V by 5 bases; bases with no gene match: 8. CDR3 size: 15 residues. CDR3 protein: CASSLGQVEGNTIYF. CDR3 coding DNA: TGTGCCAGCAGCCTAGGACAGGTGGAGGGAAACACCATATATTTT.

The chain combines TRBV9 with TRBJ2-1; D tentatively fits TRBD1 or TRBD2 (5 bases each). Trimming removed 4 bases from V and 14 bases from J, with 28 bases in between. The CDR3 is 16 amino acids. From germline, CDR1 is SGDLS and CDR2 YYNGEE. CDR3: CASSPRLTASPLGKFF. Here the CDR3 DNA reads TGTGCCAGCAGCCCCAGATTGACAGCTAGCCCCCTGGGGAAGTTCTTC.